The 11 T cell receptor beta chains presented below share a single source sample, sequenced in a study of cytomegalovirus exposure and HLA in healthy donors. Profiled with immunoSEQ multiplex PCR; TCRdb holds only in-frame clones, not every one. The sample has under 200,000 clones; 91% are singletons. Sample: PBMCs. The receptors shown here come from a woman aged 18 to 35 in good health and CMV-seropositive.

This chain connects TRBV12-5 to TRBJ2-3; a weak D match, TRBD1 (5 bases). Germline CDR1 reads LGHNT; CDR2 reads FRNRAP. Deletions cut 5 bases from V and 4 bases from J, with 10 bases between. The CDR3 is made up of 13 amino acids. This CDR3 reads CASGRKGADTQYF. CDR3 nucleotides: TGTGCTAGTGGTCGAAAAGGGGCAGATACGCAGTATTTT. Full variable domain (remainder filled in from reference TRBV12-5 and TRBJ2-3): DARVTQTPRHKVTEMGQEVTMRCQPILGHNTVFWYRQTMMQGLELLAYFRNRAPLDDSGMPKDRFSAEMPDATLATLKIQPSEPRDSAVYFCASGRKGADTQYFGPGTRLTVL.

This chain connects TRBV13 to TRBJ2-5; 10 bases map to TRBD1. With 0 bases clipped from V and 7 bases from J, the junction kept 11 bases outside the gene matches. Germline loops: CDR1 PRHDT, CDR2 FYEKMQ (reference sequence). CDR3 length equals 17 residues. The CDR3 sequence is CASSLGLLGQGPGTQYF. The CDR3 DNA sequence: TGTGCCAGCAGCTTAGGCCTTCTGGGACAGGGGCCGGGGACCCAGTACTTC.

The chain combines TRBV5-4 with TRBJ2-3; D gene uncertain. V lost 4 bases and J 0 bases, leaving 9 bases between the germline ends. Germline V gene lookup returns CDR1 SGHNT and CDR2 YYREEE (reference sequence). The CDR3 totals 14 residues. DNA of the CDR3: TGTGCCAGCAGCCTATTCTTTAGCACAGATACGCAGTATTTT. Its protein is CASSLFFSTDTQYF.

V usage is TRBV21-1 and J usage is TRBJ2-7; the listed D gene, TRBD2, was not tested against the DNA. TRBV21-1 is noted as a pseudogene. CDR3 size: 14 residues. For the CDR3, the DNA is TGTGCCAGCAGCAAGGTTCCCCGGTTCCACGAGCAGTACTTC. This codes for CASSKVPRFHEQYF.

The rearrangement joins TRBV6-4 to TRBJ2-5; no definite D call. Trimming left V 2 bases short and J 5 bases short, with 12 bases between. Per germline, CDR1 MRHNA and CDR2 SNTAGT. The length of the CDR3 is 14 residues. The CDR3 spells CASSDDATLETQYF. For the CDR3, the DNA is TGTGCCAGCAGTGACGACGCGACTCTGGAGACCCAGTACTTC.

J is TRBJ1-4 and V is TRBV5-1; D uncertain. Germline V gives CDR1 SGHRS, CDR2 YFSETQ. The CDR3 has 14 amino acids. The V end was cut by 3 bases, the J end by 0 bases, with 6 bases between. In DNA form, the CDR3 reads TGCGCCAGCAGCTACGGGACAACTAATGAAAAACTGTTTTTT. Its protein product is CASSYGTTNEKLFF.

The gene calls are TRBV6-6 and TRBJ2-3; tentatively, D is TRBD2 (5 bases). Trimming pared 5 bases from V and 2 bases from J, leaving 11 bases between. Germline loops: CDR1 MNHNY, CDR2 SVGAGI (reference sequence). The CDR3 runs to 14 residues. CDR3: CASSPRGNTDTQYF. CDR3 coding DNA: TGTGCCAGCAGTCCCCGAGGGAACACAGATACGCAGTATTTT.

This chain connects TRBV5-1 to TRBJ2-7; D gene unclear. Trimming removed 3 bases from V and 6 bases from J, with 10 bases in between. CDR3 length: 12 residues. Germline lookup yields CDR1 SGHRS and CDR2 YFSETQ. CDR3 region: CASSSPLAEQYF. CDR3 coding DNA: TGCGCCAGCAGCTCCCCTTTGGCCGAGCAGTACTTC.

This sequence joins TRBV2 and TRBJ1-4; no reliable D call. The CDR3 extends over 15 amino acids. From germline, CDR1 is SNHLY and CDR2 FYNNEI. Between the trimmed V and J ends, which lost 7 bases and 3 bases, there was a span of 15 bases. In nucleotides, the CDR3 is TGTGCCAGCATTGGAAGGGTTAGCGCTAATGAAAAACTGTTTTTT. Translated: CASIGRVSANEKLFF.

V usage is TRBV18 and J usage is TRBJ2-3; perhaps TRBD2 as D (5 bases). With 2 bases removed from V and 2 bases from J, the gap between germline ends came to 14 bases. Germline CDR1 reads KGHSH; CDR2 reads LQKENI. The CDR3 totals 16 residues. This chain's CDR3 is CASSPVEWRNTDTQYF. In DNA form, the CDR3 reads TGTGCCAGCTCACCAGTGGAGTGGAGGAACACAGATACGCAGTATTTT.

The rearrangement links TRBV6-5 to TRBJ1-5; D might be TRBD1 (6 bases). This CDR3 is 13 amino acids long. V was cut by 5 bases and J by 6 bases, with 11 bases left in between. The V gene's germline CDR1 is MNHEY and CDR2 SVGAGI. This CDR3 reads CASSTGMSQPQHF. The CDR3 coding sequence is TGTGCCAGCAGTACAGGGATGTCTCAGCCCCAGCATTTT.